This T cell receptor beta chain came from a study of neurological immune-mediated disorders. This clonotype came up a few times. What it binds is unknown. The cDNA was synthesized by means of template-switch 5'RACE, which was carried out with 10-nucleotide random UMIs. Over 170 million TCR-beta sequences from 15-18 subjects came out of each sequencing run. TCRdb re-analysed the 5' RACE reads in MiXCR, keeping a single row per CDR3 protein. The sample records 65,000 to 85,000 distinct CDR3 sequences, about 3% being singletons. Study-level findings and limits: The study found the most TCR clonal expansion in HTLV-1-associated myelopathy and the least in multiple sclerosis, below healthy controls. According to phylogenetic grouping, one related-CDR3 cluster, a possible signature, contained the repertoires of 18 of 34 multiple sclerosis patients.

Specimen: PBMCs. The clonotype originates from a woman in her forties or fifties with multiple sclerosis.

CDR3 sequence: CASSWSRGDLHF. In nucleotides, the CDR3 is TGTGCCAGCAGTTGGAGTAGGGGCGACCTCCACTTT. The chain employs TRBV3-1 and TRBJ1-6; TRBD1 is a possible D gene (5 bases). Germline V lookup: CDR1 LGHDT, CDR2 YNNKEL (reference sequence). V lost 6 bases and J 15 bases, leaving 15 bases between the germline ends. CDR3 length equals 12 residues.